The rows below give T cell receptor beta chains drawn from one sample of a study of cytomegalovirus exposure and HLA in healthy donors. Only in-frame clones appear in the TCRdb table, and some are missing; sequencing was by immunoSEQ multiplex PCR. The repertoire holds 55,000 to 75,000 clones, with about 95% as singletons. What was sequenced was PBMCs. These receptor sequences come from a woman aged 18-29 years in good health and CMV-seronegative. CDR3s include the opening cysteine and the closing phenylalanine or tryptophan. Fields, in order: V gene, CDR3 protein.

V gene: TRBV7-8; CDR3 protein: CASSLRGTEAFF
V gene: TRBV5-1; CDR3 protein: CASSPQPLAGGYEQYF
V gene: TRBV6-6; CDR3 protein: CASSSQTGGPYEQYF
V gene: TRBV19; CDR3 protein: CASRHFHMNTEAFF
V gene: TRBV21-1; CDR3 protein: CASSKVVWPDSYGYTF
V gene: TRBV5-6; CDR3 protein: CASTIAGQAYSGNTIYF
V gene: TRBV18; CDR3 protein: CASSPSNTGELFF
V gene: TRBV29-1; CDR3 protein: CSVAIGQGSDEQYF
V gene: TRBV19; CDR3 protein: CASSLRAGEPYNEQFF
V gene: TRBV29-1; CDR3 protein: CSVLGGHGYTF
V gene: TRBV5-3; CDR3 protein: CARSSGSPNPYSNQPQHF
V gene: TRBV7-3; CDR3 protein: CASSWDRTGELFF
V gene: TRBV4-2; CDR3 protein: CASSPLRDSGGSGANVLTF